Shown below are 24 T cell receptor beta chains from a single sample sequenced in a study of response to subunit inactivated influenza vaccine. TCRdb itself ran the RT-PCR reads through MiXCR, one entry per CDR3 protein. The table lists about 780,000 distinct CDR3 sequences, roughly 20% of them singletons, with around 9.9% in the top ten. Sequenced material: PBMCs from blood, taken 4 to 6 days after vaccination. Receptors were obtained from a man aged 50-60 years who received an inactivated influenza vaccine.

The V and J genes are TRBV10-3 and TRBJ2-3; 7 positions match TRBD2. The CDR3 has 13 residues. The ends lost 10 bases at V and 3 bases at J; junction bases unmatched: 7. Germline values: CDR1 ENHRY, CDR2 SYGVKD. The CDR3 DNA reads TGTGCCACTTCCCTCGGGGGGACAGATACGCAGTATTTT. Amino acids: CATSLGGTDTQYF.

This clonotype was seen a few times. CDR3 loop: CASSEERSRFNQPQHF. Written as DNA, the CDR3 is TGTGCCAGCAGTGAAGAGAGGTCCAGATTCAATCAGCCCCAGCATTTT. The chain employs TRBV2 and TRBJ1-5; D not certain. Per the germline V gene, CDR1 is SNHLY and CDR2 is FYNNEI. The CDR3 totals 16 residues. V lost 1 base and J lost 3, with 13 bases in between.

Here the CDR3 DNA reads TGCAGTGCTAGACCTCTTAGCAACTACGAGCAGTACTTC. It translates to CSARPLSNYEQYF. The genes are TRBV20-1 and TRBJ2-7; D remains unclear. Trimming left V 2 bases short and J 3 bases short, with 11 bases between. Germline V gives CDR1 DFQATT, CDR2 SNEGSKA (reference sequence). The CDR3 spans 13 residues.

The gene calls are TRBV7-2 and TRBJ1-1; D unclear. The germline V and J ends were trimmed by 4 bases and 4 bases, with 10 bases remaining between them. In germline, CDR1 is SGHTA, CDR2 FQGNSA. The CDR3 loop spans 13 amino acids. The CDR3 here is CASSSLPSTEAFF. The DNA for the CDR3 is TGTGCCAGCAGCTCCCTCCCAAGCACTGAAGCTTTCTTT.

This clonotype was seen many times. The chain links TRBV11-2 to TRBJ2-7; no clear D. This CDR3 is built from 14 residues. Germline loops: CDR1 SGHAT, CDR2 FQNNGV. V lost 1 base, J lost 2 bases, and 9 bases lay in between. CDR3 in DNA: TGTGCCAGCAGCTTAGCGTCTGGGACCTACGAGCAGTACTTC. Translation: CASSLASGTYEQYF.

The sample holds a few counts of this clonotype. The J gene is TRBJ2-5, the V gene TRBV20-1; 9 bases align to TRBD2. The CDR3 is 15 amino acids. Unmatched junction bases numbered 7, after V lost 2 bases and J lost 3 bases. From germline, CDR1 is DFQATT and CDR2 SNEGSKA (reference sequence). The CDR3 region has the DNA TGCAGTGCTAGAAACCCTAGCGGGATTAAAGAGACCCAGTACTTC. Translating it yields CSARNPSGIKETQYF.

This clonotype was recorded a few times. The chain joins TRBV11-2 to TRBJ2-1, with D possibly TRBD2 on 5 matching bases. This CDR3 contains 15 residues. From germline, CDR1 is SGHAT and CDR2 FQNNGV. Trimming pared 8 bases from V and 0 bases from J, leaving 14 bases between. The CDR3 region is CASRTFASSYNEQFF. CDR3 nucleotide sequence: TGTGCCAGCCGGACTTTTGCAAGCTCCTACAATGAGCAGTTCTTC.

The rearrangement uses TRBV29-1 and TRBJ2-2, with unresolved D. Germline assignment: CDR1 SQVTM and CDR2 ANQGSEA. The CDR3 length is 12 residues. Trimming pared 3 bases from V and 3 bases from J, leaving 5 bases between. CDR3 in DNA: TGCAGCGTTGAGTCAGACACCGGGGAGCTGTTTTTT. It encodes CSVESDTGELFF.

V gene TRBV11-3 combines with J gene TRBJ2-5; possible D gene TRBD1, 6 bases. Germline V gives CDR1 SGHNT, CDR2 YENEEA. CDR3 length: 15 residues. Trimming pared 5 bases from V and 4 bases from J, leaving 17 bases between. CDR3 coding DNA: TGTGCCAGCAGCGCCCGAGGACAGTCATTAGAGACCCAGTACTTC. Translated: CASSARGQSLETQYF.

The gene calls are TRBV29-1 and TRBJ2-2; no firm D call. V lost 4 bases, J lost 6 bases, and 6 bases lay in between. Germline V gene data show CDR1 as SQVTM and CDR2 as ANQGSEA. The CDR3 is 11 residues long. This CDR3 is CSVGPPGELFF. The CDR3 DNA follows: TGCAGCGTTGGGCCTCCCGGGGAGCTGTTTTTT.

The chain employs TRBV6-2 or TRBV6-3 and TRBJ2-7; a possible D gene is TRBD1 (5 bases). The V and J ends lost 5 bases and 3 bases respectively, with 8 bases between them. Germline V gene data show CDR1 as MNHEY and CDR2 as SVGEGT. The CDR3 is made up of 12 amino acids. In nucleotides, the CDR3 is TGTGCCAGCAGTAAGGACAACTACGAGCAGTACTTC. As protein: CASSKDNYEQYF.

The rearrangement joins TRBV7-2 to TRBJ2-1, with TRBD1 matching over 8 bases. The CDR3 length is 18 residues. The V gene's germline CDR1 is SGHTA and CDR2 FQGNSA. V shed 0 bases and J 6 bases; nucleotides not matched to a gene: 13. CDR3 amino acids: CASSLARGEDRVFNEQFF. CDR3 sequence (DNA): TGTGCCAGCAGCTTAGCTAGGGGGGAGGACAGGGTTTTCAATGAGCAGTTCTTC.

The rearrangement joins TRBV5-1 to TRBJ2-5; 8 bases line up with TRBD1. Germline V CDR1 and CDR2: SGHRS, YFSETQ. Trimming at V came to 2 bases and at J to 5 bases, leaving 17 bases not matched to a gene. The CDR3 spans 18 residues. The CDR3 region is CASSFGLGQGRRRETQYF. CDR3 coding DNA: TGCGCCAGCAGCTTCGGCCTAGGACAGGGCAGACGAAGGGAGACCCAGTACTTC.

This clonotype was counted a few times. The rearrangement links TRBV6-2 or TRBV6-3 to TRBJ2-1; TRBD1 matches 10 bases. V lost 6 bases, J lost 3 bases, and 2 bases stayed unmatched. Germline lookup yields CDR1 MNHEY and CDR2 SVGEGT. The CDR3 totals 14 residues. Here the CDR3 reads CASRTGGFYNEQFF. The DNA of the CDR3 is TGTGCCAGCAGGACAGGGGGCTTCTACAATGAGCAGTTCTTC.

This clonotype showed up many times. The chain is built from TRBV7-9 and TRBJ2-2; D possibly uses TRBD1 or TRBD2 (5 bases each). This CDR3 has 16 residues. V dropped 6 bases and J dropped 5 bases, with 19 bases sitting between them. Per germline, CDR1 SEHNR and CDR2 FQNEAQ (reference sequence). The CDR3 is CASSSLTGTQTGELFF. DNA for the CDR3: TGTGCCAGCAGTTCCCTCACCGGGACCCAAACCGGGGAGCTGTTTTTT. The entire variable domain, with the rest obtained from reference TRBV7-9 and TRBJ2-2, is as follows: DTGVSQNPRHKITKRGQNVTFRCDPISEHNRLYWYRQTLGQGPEFLTYFQNEAQLEKSRLLSDRFSAERPKGSFSTLEIQRTEQGDSAMYLCASSSLTGTQTGELFFGEGSRLTVL.

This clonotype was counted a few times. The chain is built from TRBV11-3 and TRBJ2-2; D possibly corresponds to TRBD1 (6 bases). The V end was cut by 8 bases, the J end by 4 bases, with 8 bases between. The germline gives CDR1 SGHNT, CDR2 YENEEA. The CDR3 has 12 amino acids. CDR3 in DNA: TGTGCCAGCGGGGGCTTCACCGGGGAGCTGTTTTTT. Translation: CASGGFTGELFF. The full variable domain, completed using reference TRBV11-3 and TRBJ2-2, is EAGVVQSPRYKIIEKKQPVAFWCNPISGHNTLYWYLQNLGQGPELLIRYENEEAVDDSQLPKDRFSAERLKGVDSTLKIQPAELGDSAVYLCASGGFTGELFFGEGSRLTVL.

This CDR3 reads CSAKTGTGLGQYF. In nucleotides, the CDR3 is TGCAGCGCCAAGACCGGGACAGGGCTCGGGCAGTACTTC. This chain connects TRBV29-1 to TRBJ2-7; 9 bases align to TRBD1. The germline V gene encodes CDR1 SQVTM and CDR2 ANQGSEA. This CDR3 spans 13 amino acids. V shed 7 bases, J shed 9 bases, and the junction held 13 bases outside the gene matches.

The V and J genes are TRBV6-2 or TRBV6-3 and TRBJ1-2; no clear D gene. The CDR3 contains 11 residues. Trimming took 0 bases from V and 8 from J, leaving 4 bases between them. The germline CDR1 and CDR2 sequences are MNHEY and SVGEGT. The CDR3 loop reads CASSYSMGYTF. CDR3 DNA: TGTGCCAGCAGTTACTCGATGGGCTACACCTTC.

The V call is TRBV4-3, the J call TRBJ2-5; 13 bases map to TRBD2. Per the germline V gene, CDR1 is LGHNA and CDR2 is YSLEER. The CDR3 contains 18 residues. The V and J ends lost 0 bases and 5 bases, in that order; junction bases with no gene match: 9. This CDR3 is CASSQDFETSGGRETQYF. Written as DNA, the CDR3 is TGCGCCAGCAGCCAAGATTTTGAGACTAGCGGGGGGCGGGAGACCCAGTACTTC.

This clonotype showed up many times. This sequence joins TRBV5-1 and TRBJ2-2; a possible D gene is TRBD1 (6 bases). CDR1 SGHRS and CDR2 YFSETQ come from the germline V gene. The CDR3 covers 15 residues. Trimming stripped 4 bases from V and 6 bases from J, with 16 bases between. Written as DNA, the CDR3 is TGCGCCAGCAGCCGTCCAGGGGCTTCGGCCGGGGAGCTGTTTTTT. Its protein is CASSRPGASAGELFF. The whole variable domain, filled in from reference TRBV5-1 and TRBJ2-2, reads KAGVTQTPRYLIKTRGQQVTLSCSPISGHRSVSWYQQTPGQGLQFLFEYFSETQRNKGNFPGRFSGRQFSNSRSEMNVSTLELGDSALYLCASSRPGASAGELFFGEGSRLTVL.

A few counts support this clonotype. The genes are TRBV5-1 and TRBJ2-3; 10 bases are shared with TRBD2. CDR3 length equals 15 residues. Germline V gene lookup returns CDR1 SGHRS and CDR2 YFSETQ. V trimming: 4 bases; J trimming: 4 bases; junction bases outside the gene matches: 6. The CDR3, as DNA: TGCGCCAGCAGCCGGGGGACTAGCGAAGCAGATACGCAGTATTTT. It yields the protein CASSRGTSEADTQYF.

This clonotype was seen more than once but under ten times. The CDR3 sequence is CASSRGQTAEKLFF. CDR3 bases: TGTGCCAGCAGCCGAGGGCAGACGGCTGAAAAACTGTTTTTT. This chain links TRBV7-9 with TRBJ1-4; D is ambiguous. Trimming shortened V by 5 bases and J by 7 bases, and 14 bases separated the two germline ends. The CDR3 covers 14 residues. Germline loops: CDR1 SEHNR, CDR2 FQNEAQ (reference sequence).

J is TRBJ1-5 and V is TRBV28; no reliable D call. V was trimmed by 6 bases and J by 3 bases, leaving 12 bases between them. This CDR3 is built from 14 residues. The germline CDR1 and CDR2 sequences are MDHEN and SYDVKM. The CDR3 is CASSADWANQPQHF. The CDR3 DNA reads TGTGCCAGCAGCGCCGACTGGGCCAATCAGCCCCAGCATTTT.

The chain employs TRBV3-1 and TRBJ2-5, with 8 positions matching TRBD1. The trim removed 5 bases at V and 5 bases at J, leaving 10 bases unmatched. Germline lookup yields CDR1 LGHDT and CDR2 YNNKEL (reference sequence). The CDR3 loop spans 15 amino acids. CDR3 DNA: TGTGCCAGCAGCTCGCGGACAGGGCTAGAGGAGACCCAGTACTTC. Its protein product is CASSSRTGLEETQYF.